The clone carrying this TCR beta chain was found a few times. The sample is drawn from a study of blood T cell repertoires in COVID-19. Study at large: Whether acute or convalescent, the COVID-19 samples came from the United States, Italy and Spain. PBMCs, B-cell-depleted T cells, or T cells provided the cDNA or gDNA that made up the material.

In the authors' methods: Amplification with reference gene primers provided the estimates of nucleated cell counts. Profiled with immunoSEQ multiplex PCR; TCRdb holds only in-frame clones, not every one. V, J and clone size are those of that table, while D and trimming were read from the DNA. The sample yields 70,000 to 80,000 clones, approximately 80% seen once. This CDR3 is 16 amino acids long. CDR1 LNHDA and CDR2 SQIVND come from the germline V gene (reference sequence). With 5 bases clipped from V and 7 bases from J, the junction kept 10 bases outside the gene matches. Sequenced input: peripheral blood. This TCR was recovered from a man in his fifties with acute or convalescent COVID-19. The V call is TRBV19, the J call TRBJ2-1; 11 positions match TRBD2. CDR3 bases: TGTGCCAGTAGTGTAGCGGGAGGGCCCTCGGGTAATGAGCAGTTCTTC. Its translation is CASSVAGGPSGNEQFF.